This T cell receptor beta chain emerged from a study of T cells after yellow fever vaccination. Study as a whole: Researchers used SMART-Seq v4 Ultra Low Input to prepare fractions that had low cell numbers.

This CDR3 has 14 residues. The germline V gene has CDR1 MGHDK and CDR2 SYGVNS. 5'RACE template switching added a universal primer site and UMIs to TCR cDNA. TCRdb reprocessed the 5' RACE reads via MiXCR and lists one record per CDR3 protein. Altogether 68,000 or so distinct CDR3 sequences are present, approximately 7% being singletons, with the ten largest covering 36%. This clonotype came up many times. An end of the junction differs from the germline gene, which may be a read error. The chain recombines TRBV25-1 with TRBJ1-5; tentatively, D is TRBD1 (5 bases). This sequence was found in a man aged 25 to 40 who received the YFV17D yellow fever vaccine. Sequences were derived from CD8+ T cells sorted from PBMCs, sampled 15 days after the yellow fever booster vaccination. For the CDR3, the DNA is TGTGCAAGCAGTGAAGGAAAGGGGCAACAGCCCCAGCATTTT. It is translated as CASSEGKGQQPQHF.